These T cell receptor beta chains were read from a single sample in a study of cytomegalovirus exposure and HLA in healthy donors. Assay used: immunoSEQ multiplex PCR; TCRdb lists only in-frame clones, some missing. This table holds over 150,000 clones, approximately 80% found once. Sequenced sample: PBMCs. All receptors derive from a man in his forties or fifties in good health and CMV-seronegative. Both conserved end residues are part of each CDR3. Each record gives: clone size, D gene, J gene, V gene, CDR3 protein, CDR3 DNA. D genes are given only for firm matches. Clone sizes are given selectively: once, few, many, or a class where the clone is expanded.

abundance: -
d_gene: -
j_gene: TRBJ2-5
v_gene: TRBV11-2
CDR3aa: CASSYVAAHPPKETQYF
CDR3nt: TGTGCCAGCAGCTACGTAGCGGCCCACCCCCCTAAAGAGACCCAGTACTTC

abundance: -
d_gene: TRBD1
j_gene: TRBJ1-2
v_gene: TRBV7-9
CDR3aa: CASSLAQGQVSHGYTF
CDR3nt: TGTGCCAGCAGCTTAGCACAAGGACAGGTTTCACATGGCTACACCTTC

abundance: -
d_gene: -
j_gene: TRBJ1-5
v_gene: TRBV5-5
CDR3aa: CASSGGDPGFSNQPQHF
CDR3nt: TGTGCCAGCAGCGGGGGGGACCCCGGCTTTAGCAATCAGCCCCAGCATTTT

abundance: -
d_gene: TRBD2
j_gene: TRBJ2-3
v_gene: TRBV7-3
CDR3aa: CASSPVGGVRTDTQYF
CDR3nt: TGTGCCAGCAGCCCAGTCGGGGGGGTGCGGACAGATACGCAGTATTTT

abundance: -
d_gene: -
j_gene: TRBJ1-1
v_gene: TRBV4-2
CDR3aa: CASSRRGGDTEAFF
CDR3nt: TGTGCCAGCAGCCGGCGGGGCGGGGACACTGAAGCTTTCTTT

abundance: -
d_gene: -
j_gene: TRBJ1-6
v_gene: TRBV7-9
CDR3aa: CASSLAEGRGSPLHF
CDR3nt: TGTGCCAGCAGCTTAGCGGAGGGGAGGGGTTCACCCCTCCACTTT

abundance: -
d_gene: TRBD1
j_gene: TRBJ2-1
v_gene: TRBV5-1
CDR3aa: CASSLDWDRGNEQFF
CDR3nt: TGCGCCAGCAGCTTGGATTGGGACAGGGGAAATGAGCAGTTCTTC

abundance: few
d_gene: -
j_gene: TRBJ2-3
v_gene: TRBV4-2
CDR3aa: CASSESRDISTDTQYF
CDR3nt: TGTGCCAGCAGCGAAAGCCGGGACATAAGCACAGATACGCAGTATTTT

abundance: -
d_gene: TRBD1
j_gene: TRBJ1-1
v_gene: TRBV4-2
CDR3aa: CASSQEQGADTEAFF
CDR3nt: TGTGCCAGCAGCCAAGAACAGGGGGCAGACACTGAAGCTTTCTTT

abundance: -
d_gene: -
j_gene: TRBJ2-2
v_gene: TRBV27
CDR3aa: CASFPGRGFTGELFF
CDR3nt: TGTGCCAGCTTCCCCGGCCGGGGTTTCACCGGGGAGCTGTTTTTT

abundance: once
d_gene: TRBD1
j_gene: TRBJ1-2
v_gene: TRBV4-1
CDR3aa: CASSQGVGTGRGSGYTF
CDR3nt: TGCGCCAGCAGCCAAGGGGTGGGGACAGGGCGAGGGAGTGGCTACACCTTC

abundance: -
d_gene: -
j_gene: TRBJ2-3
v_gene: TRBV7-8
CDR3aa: CASIPGRTSTDTQYF
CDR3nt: TGTGCCAGCATCCCAGGGAGGACTAGCACAGATACGCAGTATTTT

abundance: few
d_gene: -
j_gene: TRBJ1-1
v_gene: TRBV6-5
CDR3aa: CASRKWRNTEAFF
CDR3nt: TGTGCCAGCAGAAAATGGAGGAACACTGAAGCTTTCTTT

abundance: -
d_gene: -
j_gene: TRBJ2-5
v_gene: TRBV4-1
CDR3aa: CASSQEGSRAETQYF
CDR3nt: TGCGCCAGCAGCCAAGAAGGAAGCAGGGCGGAGACCCAGTACTTC

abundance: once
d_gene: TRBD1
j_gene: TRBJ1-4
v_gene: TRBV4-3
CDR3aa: CASSRDSWNEKLFF
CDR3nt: TGCGCCAGCAGCCGGGACAGTTGGAATGAAAAACTGTTTTTT

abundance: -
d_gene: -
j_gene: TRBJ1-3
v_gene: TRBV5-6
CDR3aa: CASSLDRTDSGNTIYF
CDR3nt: TGTGCCAGCAGCTTGGATCGTACAGACTCTGGAAACACCATATATTTT

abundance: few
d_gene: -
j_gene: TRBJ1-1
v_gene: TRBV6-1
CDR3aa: CASRRTDMNTEAFF
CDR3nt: TGTGCCAGCAGAAGGACAGACATGAACACTGAAGCTTTCTTT

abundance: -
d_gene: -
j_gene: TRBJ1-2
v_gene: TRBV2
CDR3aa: CASSGESEGNYGYTF
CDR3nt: TGTGCCAGCAGTGGAGAAAGTGAGGGCAACTATGGCTACACCTTC

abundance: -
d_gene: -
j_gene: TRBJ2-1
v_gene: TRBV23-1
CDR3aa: CASSHRGRFWWQFF
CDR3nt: TGCGCCAGCAGTCACCGAGGGAGGTTTTGGTGGCAGTTCTTC

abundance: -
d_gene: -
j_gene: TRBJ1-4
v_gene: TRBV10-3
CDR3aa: CASSSPGRRGGGSEKLFF
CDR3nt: TGTGCCTCGTCCTCGCCCGGGCGAAGAGGTGGCGGGAGTGAAAAACTGTTTTTT

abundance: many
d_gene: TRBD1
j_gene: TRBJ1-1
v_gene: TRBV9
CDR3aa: CASSSPPTGANTEAFF
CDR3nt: TGTGCCAGCAGCTCCCCACCGACAGGGGCGAACACTGAAGCTTTCTTT

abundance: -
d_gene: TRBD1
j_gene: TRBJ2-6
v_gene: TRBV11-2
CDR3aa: CASSLVGGTGPSGANVLTF
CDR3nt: TGTGCCAGCAGCTTAGTGGGGGGGACAGGGCCCTCTGGGGCCAACGTCCTGACTTTC

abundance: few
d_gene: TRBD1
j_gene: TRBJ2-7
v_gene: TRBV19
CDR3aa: CASTPKGQWPYEQYF
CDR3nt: TGTGCCAGTACCCCAAAGGGACAGTGGCCCTACGAGCAGTACTTC

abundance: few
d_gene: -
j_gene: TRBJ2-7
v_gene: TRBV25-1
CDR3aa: CASSAGVNYEQYF
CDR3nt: TGTGCCAGCAGTGCCGGGGTAAACTACGAGCAGTACTTC

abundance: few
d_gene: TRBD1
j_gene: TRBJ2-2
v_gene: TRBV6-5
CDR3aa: CASRRTGSTGELFF
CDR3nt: TGTGCCAGCAGGCGGACAGGGAGCACCGGGGAGCTGTTTTTT

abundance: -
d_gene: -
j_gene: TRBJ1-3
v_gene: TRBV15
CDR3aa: CATSRERATGAGNTIYF
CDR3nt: TGTGCCACCAGCAGAGAACGCGCTACCGGTGCTGGAAACACCATATATTTT

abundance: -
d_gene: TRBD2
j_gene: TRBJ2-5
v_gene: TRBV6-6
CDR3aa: CASSLAGGPGETQYF
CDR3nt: TGTGCCAGCAGTCTAGCGGGGGGGCCTGGAGAGACCCAGTACTTC

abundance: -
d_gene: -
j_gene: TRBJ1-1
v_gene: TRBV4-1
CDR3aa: CASSQPAGAEAFF
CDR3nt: TGCGCCAGCAGTCAACCCGCAGGCGCTGAAGCTTTCTTT

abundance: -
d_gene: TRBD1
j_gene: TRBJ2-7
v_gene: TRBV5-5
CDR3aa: CASSTDRGPEQYF
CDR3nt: TGTGCCAGCAGCACGGACAGGGGGCCCGAGCAGTACTTC

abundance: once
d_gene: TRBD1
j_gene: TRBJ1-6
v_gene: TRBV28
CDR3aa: CASRQGLALHF
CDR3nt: TGTGCCAGTCGACAGGGACTGGCCCTCCACTTT

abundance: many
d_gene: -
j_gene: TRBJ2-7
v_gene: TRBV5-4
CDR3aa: CASSHNGAVYEQYF
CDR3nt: TGTGCCAGCAGCCATAACGGTGCGGTCTACGAGCAGTACTTC

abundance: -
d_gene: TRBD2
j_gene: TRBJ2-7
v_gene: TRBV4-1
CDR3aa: CASSQVGGPGGSYEQYF
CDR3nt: TGCGCCAGCAGCCAAGTAGGTGGCCCCGGGGGGTCCTACGAGCAGTACTTC

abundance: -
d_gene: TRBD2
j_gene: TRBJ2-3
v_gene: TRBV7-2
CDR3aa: CASSLELAGVWSTDTQYF
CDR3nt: TGTGCCAGCAGCTTAGAGTTAGCGGGGGTGTGGAGCACAGATACGCAGTATTTT

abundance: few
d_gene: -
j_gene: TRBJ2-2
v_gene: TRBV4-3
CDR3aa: CASSSAGVRSRNTGELFF
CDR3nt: TGCGCCAGCAGTTCCGCAGGGGTACGGAGTCGGAACACCGGGGAGCTGTTTTTT

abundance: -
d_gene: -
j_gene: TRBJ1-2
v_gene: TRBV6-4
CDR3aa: CASSPRGSRDYGYTF
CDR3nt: TGTGCCAGCAGCCCTCGGGGTAGCCGGGACTATGGCTACACCTTC

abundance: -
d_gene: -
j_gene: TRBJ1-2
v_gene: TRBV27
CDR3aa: CASSFTGTYGYTF
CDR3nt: TGTGCCAGCAGTTTTACAGGAACCTATGGCTACACCTTC

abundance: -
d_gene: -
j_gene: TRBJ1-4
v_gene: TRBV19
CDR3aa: CASSIQTGSTNEKLFF
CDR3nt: TGTGCCAGTAGTATTCAAACAGGGTCAACTAATGAAAAACTGTTTTTT

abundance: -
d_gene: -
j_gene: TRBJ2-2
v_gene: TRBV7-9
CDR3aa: CASSLAGGNTGELFF
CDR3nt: TGTGCCAGCAGCTTAGCCGGGGGGAACACCGGGGAGCTGTTTTTT

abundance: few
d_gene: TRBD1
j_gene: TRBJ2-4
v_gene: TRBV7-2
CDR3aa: CASSPRGRQGNKNIQYF
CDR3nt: TGTGCCAGCAGCCCCAGGGGGAGACAGGGGAATAAAAACATTCAGTACTTC

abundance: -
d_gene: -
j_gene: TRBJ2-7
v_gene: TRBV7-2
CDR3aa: CASSLHSYEQYF
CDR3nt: TGTGCCAGCAGCTTACATTCCTACGAGCAGTACTTC

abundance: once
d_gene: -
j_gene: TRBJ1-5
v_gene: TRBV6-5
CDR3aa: CASSLAGAANQPQHF
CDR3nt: TGTGCCAGCAGTTTAGCGGGGGCGGCCAATCAGCCCCAGCATTTT

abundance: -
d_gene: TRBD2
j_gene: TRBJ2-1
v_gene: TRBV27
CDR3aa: CASSWLTSGVNNEQFF
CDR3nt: TGTGCCAGCAGTTGGTTGACTAGCGGGGTTAACAATGAGCAGTTCTTC

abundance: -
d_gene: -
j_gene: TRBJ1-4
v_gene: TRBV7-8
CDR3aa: CASSLKRGFGTNEKLFF
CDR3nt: TGTGCCAGCAGCTTAAAACGGGGGTTCGGGACTAATGAAAAACTGTTTTTT

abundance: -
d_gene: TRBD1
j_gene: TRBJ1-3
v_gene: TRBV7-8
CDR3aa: CASSLEGQGYHTIYF
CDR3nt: TGTGCCAGCAGCTTAGAGGGACAGGGGTATCACACCATATATTTT

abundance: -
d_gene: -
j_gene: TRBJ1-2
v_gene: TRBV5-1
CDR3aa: CASRVGDNYGYTF
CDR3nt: TGCGCCAGCAGAGTAGGGGATAACTATGGCTACACCTTC

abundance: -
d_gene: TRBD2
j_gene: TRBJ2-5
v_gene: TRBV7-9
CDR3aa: CSSSTTSGGKQETQYF
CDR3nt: TGTTCCAGCAGCACGACTAGCGGGGGGAAACAAGAGACCCAGTACTTC

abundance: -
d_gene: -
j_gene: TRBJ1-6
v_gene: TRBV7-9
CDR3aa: CASSSGGGRTSPLHF
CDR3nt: TGTGCCAGCAGCTCGGGCGGGGGGCGAACCTCACCCCTCCACTTT

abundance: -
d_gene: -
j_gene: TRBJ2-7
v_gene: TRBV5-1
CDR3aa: CASSSPRSQGTYEQYF
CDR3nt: TGCGCCAGCAGCTCCCCCCGTTCGCAGGGGACCTACGAGCAGTACTTC

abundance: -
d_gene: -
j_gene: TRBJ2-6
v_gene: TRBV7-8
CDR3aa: CASGGIRPDGANVLTF
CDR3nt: TGTGCCAGCGGGGGCATCCGACCGGATGGGGCCAACGTCCTGACTTTC

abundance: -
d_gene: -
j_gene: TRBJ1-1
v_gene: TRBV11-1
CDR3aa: CASSPWEGNTEAFF
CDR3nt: TGTGCCAGCAGCCCTTGGGAGGGGAACACTGAAGCTTTCTTT

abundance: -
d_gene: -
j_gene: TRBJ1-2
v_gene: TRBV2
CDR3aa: CASSNAGIGGYTF
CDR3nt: TGTGCCAGCAGCAATGCAGGGATTGGAGGCTACACCTTC

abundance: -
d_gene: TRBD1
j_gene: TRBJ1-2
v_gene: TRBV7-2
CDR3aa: CASSRDRAGGYTF
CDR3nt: TGTGCCAGCAGCCGGGACAGGGCTGGAGGCTACACCTTC

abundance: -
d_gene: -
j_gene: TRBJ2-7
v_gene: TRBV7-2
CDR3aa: CASRQAGTQVQQYF
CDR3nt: TGTGCCAGCAGACAAGCCGGGACACAGGTCCAGCAGTACTTC

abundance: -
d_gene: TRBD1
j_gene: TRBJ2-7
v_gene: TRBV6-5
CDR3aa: CASSYSSPGTVYEQYF
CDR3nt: TGTGCCAGCAGTTACTCGTCCCCCGGGACAGTATACGAGCAGTACTTC

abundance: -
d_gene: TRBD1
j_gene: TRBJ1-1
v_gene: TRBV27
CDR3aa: CASSFRDRVNTEAFF
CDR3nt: TGTGCCAGCAGTTTCCGGGACAGGGTGAACACTGAAGCTTTCTTT

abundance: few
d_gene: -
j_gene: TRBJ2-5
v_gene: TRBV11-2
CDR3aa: CASSLWRQETQYF
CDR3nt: TGTGCCAGCAGCTTATGGAGACAAGAGACCCAGTACTTC

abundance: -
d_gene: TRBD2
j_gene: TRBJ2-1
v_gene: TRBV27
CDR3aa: CASSTPGLVASEQFF
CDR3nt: TGTGCCAGCAGCACTCCGGGACTAGTGGCATCTGAGCAGTTCTTC